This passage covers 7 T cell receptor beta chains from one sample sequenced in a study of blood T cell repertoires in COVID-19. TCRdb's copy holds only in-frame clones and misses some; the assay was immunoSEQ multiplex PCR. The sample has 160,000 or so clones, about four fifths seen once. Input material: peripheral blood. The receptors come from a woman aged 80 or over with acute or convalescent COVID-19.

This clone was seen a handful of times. CDR3 protein: CASSGGQGAAGNTIYF. The CDR3 DNA reads as TGTGCCAGCAGTGGGGGACAGGGGGCAGCTGGAAACACCATATATTTT. This chain uses TRBV6-1 with TRBJ1-3, with 12 bases matching TRBD1. Germline CDR1 MNHNS, CDR2 SASEGT. Trimming cost V 4 bases and J 2 bases; bases outside gene matches: 3. CDR3 length equals 16 residues.

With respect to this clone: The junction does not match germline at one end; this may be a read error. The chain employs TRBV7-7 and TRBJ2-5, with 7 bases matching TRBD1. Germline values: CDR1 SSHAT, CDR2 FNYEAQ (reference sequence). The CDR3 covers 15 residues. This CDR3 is CASSLVQGISETQYF. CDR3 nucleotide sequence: TGTGCTAGCAGCTTAGTACAGGGGATTAGCGAGACCCAGTACTTC. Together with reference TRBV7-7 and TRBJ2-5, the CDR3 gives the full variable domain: GAGVSQSPRYKVTKRGQDVTLRCDPISSHATLYWYQQALGQGPEFLTYFNYEAQPDKSGLPSDRFSAERPEGSISTLTIQRTEQRDSAMYRCASSLVQGISETQYFGPGTRLLVL.

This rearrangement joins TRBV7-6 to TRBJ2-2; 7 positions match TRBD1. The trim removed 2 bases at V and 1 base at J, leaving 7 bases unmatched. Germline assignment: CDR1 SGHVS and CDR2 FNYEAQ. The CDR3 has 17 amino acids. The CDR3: CASSLSYRGRNTGELFF. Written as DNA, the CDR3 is TGTGCCAGCAGCTTATCTTACAGGGGACGGAACACCGGGGAGCTGTTTTTT. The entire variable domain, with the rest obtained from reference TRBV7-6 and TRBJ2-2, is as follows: GAGVSQSPRYKVTKRGQDVALRCDPISGHVSLYWYRQALGQGPEFLTYFNYEAQQDKSGLPNDRFSAERPEGSISTLTIQRTEQRDSAMYRCASSLSYRGRNTGELFFGEGSRLTVL.

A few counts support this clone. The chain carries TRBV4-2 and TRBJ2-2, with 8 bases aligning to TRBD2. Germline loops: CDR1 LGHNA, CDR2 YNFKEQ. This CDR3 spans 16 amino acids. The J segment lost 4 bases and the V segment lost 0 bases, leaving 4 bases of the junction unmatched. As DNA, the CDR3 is TGTGCCAGCAGCCAAGAGCGGGGGGCCCTCACCGGGGAGCTGTTTTTT. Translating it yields CASSQERGALTGELFF.

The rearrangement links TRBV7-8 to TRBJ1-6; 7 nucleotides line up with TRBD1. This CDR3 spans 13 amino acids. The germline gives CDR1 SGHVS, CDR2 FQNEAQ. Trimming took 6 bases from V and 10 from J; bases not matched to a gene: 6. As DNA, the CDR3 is TGTGCCAGCAGTTATACAGGGGAATCACCCCTCCACTTT. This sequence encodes CASSYTGESPLHF.

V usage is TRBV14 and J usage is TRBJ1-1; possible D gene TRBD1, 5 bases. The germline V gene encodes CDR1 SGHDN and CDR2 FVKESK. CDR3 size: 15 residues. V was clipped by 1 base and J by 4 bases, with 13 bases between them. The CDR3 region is CASSQGGALGTEAFF. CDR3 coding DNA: TGTGCCAGCAGCCAAGGGGGCGCATTAGGCACTGAAGCTTTCTTT.

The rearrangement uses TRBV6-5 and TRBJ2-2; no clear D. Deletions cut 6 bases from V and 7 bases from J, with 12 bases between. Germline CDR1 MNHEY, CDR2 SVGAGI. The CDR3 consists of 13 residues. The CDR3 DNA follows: TGTGCCAGCAGGCGACTCAAATTCGGGGAGCTGTTTTTT. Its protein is CASRRLKFGELFF.